The 25 T cell receptor beta chains in this list originate from one sample, sequenced in a study of T-cell memory formation after mild COVID-19. TCRdb used MiXCR to reprocess the 5' RACE reads, holding one entry per CDR3 protein. In the table there are 70,000 to 100,000 distinct CDR3 sequences, approximately 13% of which are singletons. What was sequenced was PBMCs or a T cell subset sorted from them (not recorded which). The receptors stem from an adult woman who had mild COVID-19 (a few samples of this study predate the infection). Cell type and time point are not known.

This clonotype showed up just a few times. The V call is TRBV20-1, the J call TRBJ2-5, with D tentatively TRBD2 (6 bases). V lost 2 bases and J lost 3, with 10 bases in between. Germline CDR1 and CDR2: DFQATT and SNEGSKA (reference sequence). There are 13 residues in the CDR3. The CDR3 DNA reads TGCAGTGCTAGACCTATAGCGGAAGAGACCCAGTACTTC. Its protein is CSARPIAEETQYF.

This clonotype came up many times. The chain has TRBV29-1 and TRBJ2-5; 9 positions match TRBD1. Trimming removed 3 bases from V and 6 bases from J; junction bases left unmatched: 8. This CDR3 has 14 residues. The germline gives CDR1 SQVTM, CDR2 ANQGSEA. CDR3 coding DNA: TGCAGCGTTGATTGGACAGGGGTCGGAAAGACCCAGTACTTC. Translated, it gives CSVDWTGVGKTQYF.

V usage is TRBV9 and J usage is TRBJ2-1; 13 bases are a match to TRBD2. The V and J ends lost 5 bases and 0 bases, in that order; junction bases with no gene match: 11. This CDR3 region has 19 residues. CDR1 SGDLS and CDR2 YYNGEE come from the germline V gene. The CDR3 DNA follows: TGTGCCAGCAGGGCTGGACTAGCGGGAGAGGGGGGCTCCTACAATGAGCAGTTCTTC. This encodes CASRAGLAGEGGSYNEQFF.

This clonotype came up a few times. The chain links TRBV7-3 to TRBJ2-3; D possibly corresponds to TRBD2 (5 bases). The CDR3 has 13 amino acids. V lost 4 bases and J lost 5, with 10 bases in between. Germline lookup yields CDR1 SGHTA and CDR2 FQGTGA. CDR3 residues: CASSSPLGDTQYF. The CDR3 coding sequence is TGTGCCAGCAGCTCTCCACTAGGAGATACGCAGTATTTT.

This clonotype was recorded a few times. The V and J genes are TRBV6-5 and TRBJ2-1, with 8 bases identical to TRBD2. The ends lost 2 bases at V and 7 bases at J; junction bases unmatched: 13. The CDR3 runs 17 residues. Germline CDR1 is MNHEY and CDR2 is SVGAGI. Here the CDR3 DNA reads TGTGCCAGCAGTTACCAGCTAGCGGGTCTCCCTGGGAATGAGCAGTTCTTC. It codes for CASSYQLAGLPGNEQFF.

This clonotype was recorded at least ten times. The chain has TRBV5-1 and TRBJ2-7; D not resolved. This CDR3 has 13 amino acids. V was clipped by 0 bases and J by 0 bases, with 4 bases between them. Germline assignment: CDR1 SGHRS and CDR2 YFSETQ. The CDR3 reads CASSLDDSYEQYF. In DNA form, the CDR3 reads TGCGCCAGCAGCTTGGACGACTCCTACGAGCAGTACTTC.

At least ten counts were recorded for this clonotype. V gene TRBV4-3 combines with J gene TRBJ2-1; maybe TRBD2 (5 bases). The germline CDR1 and CDR2 sequences are LGHNA and YSLEER. The CDR3 spans 18 residues. Trimming shortened V by 1 base and J by 6 bases, and 22 bases separated the two germline ends. CDR3 region: CASSQVIYRESAFNEQFF. CDR3 sequence (DNA): TGCGCCAGCAGCCAAGTGATTTATAGGGAGTCGGCTTTCAATGAGCAGTTCTTC.

Comments on this clonotype: The CDR3 does not end in the conserved phenylalanine or tryptophan, so this is likely a read error. The chain has TRBV3-1 and TRBJ1-1, with 8 nucleotides matching TRBD1. V lost 0 bases and J lost 6; bases outside the gene matches: 15. This CDR3 contains 18 residues. The V gene's germline CDR1 is LGHDT and CDR2 YNNKEL (reference sequence). The CDR3 region has the DNA TGTGCCAGCAGCCAAGATCCAGGGGGCGAAGAAATCTACGCTGAAGCTTTCTCT. It codes for CASSQDPGGEEIYAEAFS.

The J gene is TRBJ2-7, the V gene TRBV4-2; TRBD2 matches 7 bases. Trimming removed 4 bases from V and 1 base from J; junction bases left unmatched: 10. Germline-derived CDR1 and CDR2 are LGHNA and YNFKEQ. The CDR3 totals 16 residues. The CDR3 sequence is CASSPWGGVQSYEQYF. For the CDR3, the DNA is TGTGCCAGCAGCCCCTGGGGGGGGGTTCAATCCTACGAGCAGTACTTC.

This clonotype was counted between two and nine times. This sequence joins TRBV9 and TRBJ2-1; D remains unclear. Between the trimmed V and J ends, which lost 4 bases and 7 bases, there was a span of 12 bases. This CDR3 is built from 13 residues. The germline gives CDR1 SGDLS, CDR2 YYNGEE. Here the CDR3 reads CASSPGNLNEQFF. The DNA of the CDR3 is TGTGCCAGCAGCCCCGGTAACCTAAATGAGCAGTTCTTC.

The CDR3 DNA reads as TGCGCCAGCAGCCAAGGAGCGGGGGTCGAGCAGTACTTC. Translation gives CASSQGAGVEQYF. This chain connects TRBV4-1 to TRBJ2-7; 8 bases match TRBD2. Germline V lookup: CDR1 MGHRA, CDR2 YSYEKL. This CDR3 is 13 amino acids long. V lost 1 base to trimming and J lost 6 bases; unmatched junction nucleotides: 2.

This clonotype has more than one count but fewer than ten. The chain employs TRBV27 and TRBJ1-4; 8 bases map to TRBD1. Germline lookup yields CDR1 MNHEY and CDR2 SMNVEV (reference sequence). Trimming removed 2 bases from V and 7 bases from J; junction bases left unmatched: 3. The CDR3 runs to 14 residues. The CDR3, as DNA: TGTGCCAGCAGTTTAGGCCAGGGGGCTGAAAAACTGTTTTTT. Translation: CASSLGQGAEKLFF.

This clonotype has at least ten counts. The V gene is TRBV6-4, the J gene TRBJ2-1, with 7 nucleotides matching TRBD2. Germline CDR1 and CDR2: MRHNA and SNTAGT. The CDR3 totals 18 residues. V dropped 4 bases and J dropped 5; count of bases not matched to a gene: 17. The CDR3 loop reads CASSATPTTSLGDNEQFF. The CDR3 bases are TGTGCCAGCAGTGCTACCCCCACGACTAGCCTCGGGGACAATGAGCAGTTCTTC.

This clonotype was found many times. This chain connects TRBV4-2 to TRBJ2-2; TRBD1 agrees at 9 bases. The germline V gene encodes CDR1 LGHNA and CDR2 YNFKEQ. CDR3 length: 16 amino acids. The V and J ends lost 2 bases and 3 bases, in that order; junction bases with no gene match: 4. CDR3 protein: CASSQPYRGHTGELFF. The DNA for the CDR3 is TGTGCCAGCAGCCAACCCTACAGGGGGCACACCGGGGAGCTGTTTTTT.

The chain combines TRBV4-3 with TRBJ2-1, with 8 nucleotides matching TRBD2. This CDR3 spans 16 amino acids. Trimming at V came to 0 bases and at J to 3 bases, leaving 4 bases not matched to a gene. Germline CDR1 LGHNA, CDR2 YSLEER. The CDR3 reads CASSQDAAGGYNEQFF. The CDR3, as DNA: TGCGCCAGCAGCCAAGATGCGGCGGGAGGCTACAATGAGCAGTTCTTC.

This sequence joins TRBV20-1 and TRBJ2-5, with 10 bases matching TRBD1. The CDR3 extends over 11 amino acids. V gave up 5 bases and J gave up 10 bases; unmatched junction bases: 4. Germline-derived CDR1 and CDR2 are DFQATT and SNEGSKA (reference sequence). The DNA for the CDR3 is TGCAGTGCTCACGGACAGGGGGTCCAGTACTTC. Protein product: CSAHGQGVQYF.

This clonotype was counted ten times or more. V is TRBV20-1 and J is TRBJ2-3; 14 positions match TRBD2. Germline lookup yields CDR1 DFQATT and CDR2 SNEGSKA (reference sequence). The CDR3 sequence is 15 residues long. Trimming cost V 5 bases and J 2 bases; bases outside gene matches: 3. For the CDR3, the DNA is TGCAGTGCTCCGGGACTAGCGGGAGACACAGATACGCAGTATTTT. It yields the protein CSAPGLAGDTDTQYF.

The chain employs TRBV27 and TRBJ2-7; 10 positions match TRBD2. J was trimmed by 0 bases and V by 5 bases; bases with no gene match: 7. This CDR3 is built from 16 residues. The germline V gene encodes CDR1 MNHEY and CDR2 SMNVEV (reference sequence). CDR3 sequence reads: CASSPRTSGSSYEQYF. The DNA of the CDR3 is TGTGCCAGCAGTCCGCGGACTAGCGGTAGCTCCTACGAGCAGTACTTC.

Only a few counts were recorded for this clonotype. The chain has TRBV12-3 or TRBV12-4 and TRBJ2-1, with 7 bases aligning to TRBD2. With 5 bases clipped from V and 3 bases from J, the junction kept 10 bases outside the gene matches. CDR3 length equals 16 residues. CDR3 sequence reads: CASSGFGGEFYNEQFF. CDR3 in DNA: TGTGCCAGCAGTGGATTTGGGGGGGAGTTCTACAATGAGCAGTTCTTC.

The V and J genes are TRBV20-1 and TRBJ2-3; 9 positions agree with TRBD1. The CDR3 has 13 amino acids. V dropped 0 bases and J dropped 12; count of bases not matched to a gene: 7. Per the germline V gene, CDR1 is DFQATT and CDR2 is SNEGSKA (reference sequence). The CDR3 sequence is CSARDPATGGQYF. Written as DNA, the CDR3 is TGCAGTGCTAGAGATCCGGCGACAGGGGGTCAGTATTTT.

V is TRBV6-5 and J is TRBJ2-1; perhaps TRBD1 as D (6 bases). V shed 2 bases and J shed 5 bases, with 7 bases lying between them. This CDR3 has 13 residues. Germline values: CDR1 MNHEY, CDR2 SVGAGI. The DNA for the CDR3 is TGTGCCAGCAGTTACCGGGACAACAATGAGCAGTTCTTC. Amino acids: CASSYRDNNEQFF.

Only a few counts were recorded for this clonotype. In DNA form, the CDR3 reads TGTGCCAGCAGCTTGGTTCCAGGGTCCATGAACACTGAAGCTTTCTTT. Amino acids: CASSLVPGSMNTEAFF. This rearrangement joins TRBV5-8 to TRBJ1-1; a possible D gene is TRBD1 (5 bases). Trimming removed 0 bases at V and 0 bases at J, with 12 bases between. Germline CDR1 is SGHTS and CDR2 is YDEGEE. The CDR3 sequence is 16 residues long.

The rearrangement joins TRBV7-9 to TRBJ1-6; D ambiguous. Germline CDR1 and CDR2: SEHNR and FQNEAQ (reference sequence). Trimming pared 3 bases from V and 10 bases from J, leaving 13 bases between. The CDR3 spans 14 residues. For the CDR3, the DNA is TGTGCCAGCAGCTTTGGGTTTGTGGAATCACCCCTCCACTTT. It is translated as CASSFGFVESPLHF.

The J gene is TRBJ2-1, the V gene TRBV6-5; 7 positions agree with TRBD1. The germline gives CDR1 MNHEY, CDR2 SVGAGI. The V gene end was trimmed by 0 bases and the J gene end by 1 base; junction bases not matched to a gene: 3. The CDR3 consists of 16 residues. Here the CDR3 reads CASSYSRDRSYNEQFF. The CDR3 DNA is TGTGCCAGCAGTTACTCCCGGGACAGATCCTACAATGAGCAGTTCTTC.

This clonotype has a handful of counts. The chain links TRBV5-4 to TRBJ2-1; no clear D gene. This CDR3 has 14 amino acids. Germline values: CDR1 SGHNT, CDR2 YYREEE (reference sequence). The V end was cut by 1 base, the J end by 1 base, with 6 bases between. The CDR3 sequence: CASSLWGSYNEQFF. The DNA of the CDR3 is TGTGCCAGCAGCTTGTGGGGATCCTACAATGAGCAGTTCTTC.